Below, one T cell receptor (beta chain) is given with its context. This sample was included in a study of blood T cell repertoires in COVID-19. As for the study in general: The origin of the acute and convalescent COVID-19 samples was the United States, Italy and Spain. PBMCs, B-cell-depleted T cells, or T cells provided the cDNA or gDNA that made up the material.

Original handling: Amplification with reference gene primers provided the estimates of nucleated cell counts. Only in-frame clones appear in the TCRdb table, and some are missing; sequencing was by immunoSEQ multiplex PCR. That table supplies the V and J calls and clone size; D and trimming were determined from the DNA. This repertoire shows about 190,000 clones, 80% to 90% found once; its top ten account for more than 4.5%. The sample consisted of peripheral blood. This receptor was identified in a woman in her 70s with active or convalescent COVID-19.

As DNA, the CDR3 is TGTGCCAGCAGCTTGACAGCAACTAATGAAAAACTGTTTTTT. Translation gives CASSLTATNEKLFF. This chain links TRBV7-3 with TRBJ1-4; D is possibly TRBD1 (5 bases). The CDR3 contains 14 residues. With 3 bases removed from V and 0 bases from J, the gap between germline ends came to 5 bases. Germline V lookup: CDR1 SGHTA, CDR2 FQGTGA.